The clone carrying this T cell receptor (beta chain) was found many times. The antigen is unknown. The source of the sample is a study of response to subunit inactivated influenza vaccine. Study results and caveats: Each seasonal flu vaccination may recruit only limited new T cells, authors suggested.

In TCRdb, the RT-PCR reads were re-called with MiXCR into one record per CDR3 protein. The sample yields about 540,000 distinct CDR3 sequences, around a quarter seen once. These data also featured in a second study, about T cells expressing NK-cell markers. That investigation notes: UMIs were included in TCR beta cDNA generated by 5'RACE template switching. Cells sorted as CD3+CD56+NKG2C+, CD3+CD56+NKG2C- and CD3+CD56-NKG2C+ T cells supplied the TCR beta repertoires. The dominant NKG2C+ clonotypes represented roughly 1.0-7.5% of CD8+ T cells in five or six donors. There were a handful of donors in whom these clonotypes also led the CD3+CD56-NKG2C+ fraction.

The sequence was collected from a man between 45 and 60 years old who received an inactivated influenza vaccine. This specimen consisted of CD4+ T cells sorted from PBMCs, obtained approximately 13 days after vaccination.

This CDR3 reads CASNGAGGRKTGELFF. As DNA, the CDR3 is TGTGCCAGCAATGGAGCGGGAGGGCGAAAAACCGGGGAGCTGTTTTTT. This rearrangement joins TRBV3-1 to TRBJ2-2; TRBD2 agrees at 10 bases. The CDR3 runs 16 residues. The V gene's germline CDR1 is LGHDT and CDR2 YNNKEL (reference sequence). V was pared by 7 bases and J by 5 bases, with 10 bases of the junction left unmatched.